One sample yielded the 16 T cell receptor beta chains listed below, sequenced in a study of T-cell reconstitution after alpha-beta-depleted transplantation in children. Using unique molecular identifiers, the investigators prepared the TCRbeta library. From the PCR reads, TCRdb called clonotypes with MiXCR, one entry per CDR3 protein. The table records about 500,000 distinct CDR3 sequences, roughly an eighth of them present only once. The source was PBMCs, mostly from graft donor cells, collected 180 days after TCRalphabeta/CD19-depleted stem cell transplant. Receptors were obtained from a female patient between 2 and 15 years old who had a stem cell transplant for aplastic anemia, so the T cells may come from the graft donor.

This sequence joins TRBV3-1 and TRBJ2-2; D gene uncertain. The germline V gene encodes CDR1 LGHDT and CDR2 YNNKEL (reference sequence). The V end was cut by 2 bases, the J end by 6 bases, with 10 bases between. There are 14 residues in the CDR3. This chain's CDR3 is CASSQPLVSGELFF. The CDR3 DNA reads TGTGCCAGCAGCCAACCCCTTGTTTCCGGGGAGCTGTTTTTT.

This clonotype was counted a few times. CDR3 loop: CASSLVAGANQPQHF. The CDR3 DNA is TGTGCCAGCAGCTTAGTAGCGGGGGCAAATCAGCCCCAGCATTTT. The chain recombines TRBV7-2 with TRBJ1-5, with D perhaps TRBD1 (6 bases). The CDR3 has 15 residues. V gave up 1 base and J gave up 4 bases, with 11 bases separating them. Germline CDR1 is SGHTA and CDR2 is FQGNSA. The whole variable domain, filled in from reference TRBV7-2 and TRBJ1-5, reads GAGVSQSPSNKVTEKGKDVELRCDPISGHTALYWYRQSLGQGLEFLIYFQGNSAPDKSGLPSDRFSAERTGGSVSTLTIQRTQQEDSAVYLCASSLVAGANQPQHFGDGTRLSIL.

The rearrangement uses TRBV29-1 and TRBJ2-3, with D unclear. The length of the CDR3 is 17 residues. V lost 2 bases to trimming and J lost 6 bases, with 24 bases between them. Germline assignment: CDR1 SQVTM and CDR2 ANQGSEA. Here the CDR3 reads CSVESPNGVITRDTQYF. The CDR3 DNA is TGCAGCGTTGAATCCCCCAACGGTGTTATCACGCGGGATACGCAGTATTTT.

This rearrangement joins TRBV28 to TRBJ2-1, with a weak D call TRBD1 (6 bases). The ends were cut back, 0 bases at V and 3 bases at J, with 12 bases in the middle. CDR3 length: 16 residues. The V gene's germline CDR1 is MDHEN and CDR2 SYDVKM. CDR3 loop: CASSLWRTVDYNEQFF. The CDR3 nucleotides read TGTGCCAGCAGTTTATGGCGGACAGTAGACTACAATGAGCAGTTCTTC.

V gene TRBV5-4 combines with J gene TRBJ2-1; weak D call: TRBD2 (6 bases). V was trimmed by 0 bases and J by 6 bases, leaving 10 bases between them. CDR1 and CDR2 (germline): SGHNT, YYREEE (reference sequence). CDR3 length equals 14 residues. The CDR3 here is CASSLDGSGNEQFF. DNA of the CDR3: TGTGCCAGCAGCTTGGATGGTAGCGGCAATGAGCAGTTCTTC.

The gene calls are TRBV27 and TRBJ1-2; D uncertain. This CDR3 has 14 amino acids. Germline V gene sequence: CDR1 MNHEY, CDR2 SMNVEV (reference sequence). V was cut by 6 bases and J by 8 bases, with 19 bases left in between. CDR3 in amino acids: CASSSTVKGGGYTF. The DNA of the CDR3 is TGTGCCAGCAGCTCCACCGTGAAGGGAGGGGGCTACACCTTC.

This clonotype was observed a handful of times. The chain joins TRBV29-1 to TRBJ1-1; TRBD1 agrees at 9 bases. Germline V lookup: CDR1 SQVTM, CDR2 ANQGSEA. This CDR3 is 13 amino acids long. V was clipped by 4 bases and J by 6 bases; unmatched bases: 6. The CDR3 bases are TGCAGCGTTGTTATACAGGGGGCTGCTGAAGCTTTCTTT. Translated: CSVVIQGAAEAFF.

This clonotype appeared a single time. The CDR3 DNA sequence: TGTGCCAGTAGTTCCGGGACTAGCGGGAGTCGGGAGCAGTTCTTC. It encodes CASSSGTSGSREQFF. The chain has TRBV19 and TRBJ2-1; 14 positions agree with TRBD2. Germline V gene sequence: CDR1 LNHDA, CDR2 SQIVND (reference sequence). This CDR3 is 15 amino acids long. V shed 5 bases and J 10 bases; nucleotides not matched to a gene: 7.

The chain recombines TRBV5-1 with TRBJ2-5; D is perhaps TRBD2 (5 bases). The CDR3 length is 16 residues. The germline V gene encodes CDR1 SGHRS and CDR2 YFSETQ. The ends were cut back, 6 bases at V and 1 base at J, with 19 bases in the middle. Written as DNA, the CDR3 is TGCGCCAGCACGGGTCGGTTGCCTAGCAGCCAAGAGACCCAGTACTTC. Protein sequence: CASTGRLPSSQETQYF. Drawing the rest from reference TRBV5-1 and TRBJ2-5, the complete variable domain is KAGVTQTPRYLIKTRGQQVTLSCSPISGHRSVSWYQQTPGQGLQFLFEYFSETQRNKGNFPGRFSGRQFSNSRSEMNVSTLELGDSALYLCASTGRLPSSQETQYFGPGTRLLVL.

The chain employs TRBV28 and TRBJ1-2; TRBD1 agrees at 8 bases. CDR1 is MDHEN and CDR2 is SYDVKM in the germline V gene. J gave up 8 bases and V 2 bases, and 10 bases lay outside the gene matches. CDR3 size: 15 residues. The CDR3 DNA reads as TGTGCCAGCAGTTTACCCTATGGACAGGGACGAGGCTACACCTTC. Its translation: CASSLPYGQGRGYTF.

V usage is TRBV7-9 and J usage is TRBJ1-5; TRBD1 matches at 11 bases. V shed 5 bases and J 4 bases; nucleotides not matched to a gene: 4. The CDR3 contains 15 residues. Germline values: CDR1 SEHNR, CDR2 FQNEAQ (reference sequence). The CDR3, as DNA: TGTGCCAGCAGCCCTAGGGACAGGGGGAATCAGCCCCAGCATTTT. Protein product: CASSPRDRGNQPQHF.

In this sample, this clonotype turned up a few times. The chain carries TRBV11-2 and TRBJ2-7; TRBD2 matches 9 bases. V lost 0 bases and J lost 2; bases outside the gene matches: 8. The CDR3 consists of 17 residues. Germline CDR1 reads SGHAT; CDR2 reads FQNNGV. CDR3 nucleotide sequence: TGTGCCAGCAGCTTAGAGGCCGGGACTAGCAACACCTACGAGCAGTACTTC. This gives the protein CASSLEAGTSNTYEQYF.

The chain employs TRBV9 and TRBJ2-7, with D tentatively TRBD1 or TRBD2 (5 bases each). The CDR3 is made up of 14 amino acids. Looked up from germline, CDR1 is SGDLS and CDR2 is YYNGEE. V was cut by 4 bases and J by 0 bases, with 11 bases left in between. The CDR3 protein is CASSPAGTSYEQYF. The CDR3 region has the DNA TGTGCCAGCAGCCCCGCCGGGACCTCCTACGAGCAGTACTTC.

This clonotype appeared a few times. This chain joins TRBV10-3 and TRBJ2-1; D gene unclear. Germline V CDR1 and CDR2: ENHRY, SYGVKD. The V and J ends lost 2 bases and 3 bases respectively, with 11 bases between them. This CDR3 spans 15 amino acids. The CDR3 region has the DNA TGTGCCATCAGTGAGGACACCGACGGCTACAATGAGCAGTTCTTC. Its translation: CAISEDTDGYNEQFF.

The chain carries TRBV3-1 and TRBJ2-7, with D perhaps TRBD2 (5 bases). Germline V gene data show CDR1 as LGHDT and CDR2 as YNNKEL (reference sequence). V was trimmed by 1 base and J by 6 bases, leaving 13 bases between them. This CDR3 is 14 amino acids long. For the CDR3, the DNA is TGTGCCAGCAGCCAAGTGACGGGGTGGCGCGAGCAGTACTTC. Amino acids: CASSQVTGWREQYF.

This clonotype was counted only a few times. The chain joins TRBV9 to TRBJ2-1; maybe TRBD1 (6 bases). With 0 bases removed from V and 4 bases from J, the gap between germline ends came to 8 bases. Germline-derived CDR1 and CDR2 are SGDLS and YYNGEE. The CDR3 is 14 residues long. As DNA, the CDR3 is TGTGCCAGCAGCGTAGATCAGGGGTACAATGAGCAGTTCTTC. Translating gives CASSVDQGYNEQFF.